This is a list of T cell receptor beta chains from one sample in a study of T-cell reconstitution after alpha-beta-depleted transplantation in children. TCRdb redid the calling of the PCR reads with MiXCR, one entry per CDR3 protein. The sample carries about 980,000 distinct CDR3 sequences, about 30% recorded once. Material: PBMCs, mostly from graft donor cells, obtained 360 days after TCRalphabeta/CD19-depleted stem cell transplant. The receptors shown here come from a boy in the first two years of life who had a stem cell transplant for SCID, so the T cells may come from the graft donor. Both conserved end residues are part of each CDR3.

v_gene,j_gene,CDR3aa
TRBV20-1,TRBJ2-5,CSARDQGGSKETQYF
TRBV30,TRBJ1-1,CAWSRTDASEAFF
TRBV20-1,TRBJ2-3,CSARAGGSTDTQYF
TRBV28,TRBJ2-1,CASRVPTVWNEQFF
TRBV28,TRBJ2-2,CASSFDFWGQGNTGELFF
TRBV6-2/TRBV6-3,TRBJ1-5,CASSPFGSSNQPQHF
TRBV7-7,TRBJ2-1,CASSYASGGAWEQFF
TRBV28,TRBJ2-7,CATSGTPTYEQYF
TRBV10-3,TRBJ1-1,CAIGNTEAFF
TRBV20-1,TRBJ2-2,CSARVRGSNTGELFF
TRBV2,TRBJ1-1,CASSGRGSQGPTEAFF
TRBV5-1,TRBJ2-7,CASSLRRTGIASYEQYF
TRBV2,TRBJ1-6,CASSEATGVSDYNSPLHF
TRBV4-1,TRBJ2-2,CASSHHLRQGKNTGELFF
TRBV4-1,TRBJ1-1,CASSQLYQGTEAFF
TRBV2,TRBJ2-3,CASSETGDTQYF
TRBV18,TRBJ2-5,CASSLRLQETQYF
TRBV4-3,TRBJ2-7,CASSRRGTGSHEQYF
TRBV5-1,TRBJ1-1,CASSLARPMNTEAFF
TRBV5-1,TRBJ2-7,CASSYTPRGANYEQYF
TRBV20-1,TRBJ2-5,CSAILGQEGGETQYF
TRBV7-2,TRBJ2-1,CASSKPDRSNEQFF
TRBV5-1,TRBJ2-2,CASRDSVTGELFF
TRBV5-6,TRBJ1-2,CASSPGRSSYGYTF
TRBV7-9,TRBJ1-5,CASSKGGGQPQHF
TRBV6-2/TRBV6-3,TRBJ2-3,CASSNGGTQYF
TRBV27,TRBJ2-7,CASSLIGGDVGLALYEQYF
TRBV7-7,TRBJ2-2,CASSLSGGAVTGELFF
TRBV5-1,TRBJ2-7,CASSLDLGRAVYEQYF
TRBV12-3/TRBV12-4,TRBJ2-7,CASSLIQVGQFYEQYF
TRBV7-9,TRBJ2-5,CASSLPRDPQYF
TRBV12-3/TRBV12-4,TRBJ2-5,CASSLGGRINQETQYF
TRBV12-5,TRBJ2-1,CASDRRTSGGSGEQFF
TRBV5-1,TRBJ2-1,CASSLVGGAQNEQFF
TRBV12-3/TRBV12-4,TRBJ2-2,CATCAPPGELFF
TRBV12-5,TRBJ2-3,CASGLGARTWGTDTQYF
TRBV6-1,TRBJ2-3,CASSRTYTDTQYF
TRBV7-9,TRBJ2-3,CASSSYPTGPDTQYF
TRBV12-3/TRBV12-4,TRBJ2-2,CASSSPSGGTVNTGELFF
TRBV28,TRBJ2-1,CASWSGGHNEQFF
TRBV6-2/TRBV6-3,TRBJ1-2,CASARDRGSYGYTF
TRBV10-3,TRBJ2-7,CAVKGPYYEQYF
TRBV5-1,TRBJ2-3,CASSKGRATDTQYF
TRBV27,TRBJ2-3,CASSLNLGADTQYF
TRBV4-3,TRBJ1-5,CASSQELANQPQHF
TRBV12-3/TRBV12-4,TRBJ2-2,CASSHMVGELFF
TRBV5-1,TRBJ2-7,CASSLDSYLRQYF
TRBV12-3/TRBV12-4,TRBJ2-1,CASTGGYNEQFF
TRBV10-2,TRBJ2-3,CASSALLAGGADTQYF
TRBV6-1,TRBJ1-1,CASKPLGTGVFNTEAFF
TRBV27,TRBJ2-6,CASSLRGRPNRVNVLTF
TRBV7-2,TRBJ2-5,CASSLARNEETQYF
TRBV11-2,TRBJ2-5,CASSLVIFREETQYF
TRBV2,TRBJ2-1,CASRPLLPFF
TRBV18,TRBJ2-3,CASSPTKIDTDTQYF
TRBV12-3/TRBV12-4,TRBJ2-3,CANGGLATDTQYF
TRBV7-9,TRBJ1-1,CASSLSNRLNTEAFF
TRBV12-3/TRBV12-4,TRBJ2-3,CASSPTSAPTDTQYF